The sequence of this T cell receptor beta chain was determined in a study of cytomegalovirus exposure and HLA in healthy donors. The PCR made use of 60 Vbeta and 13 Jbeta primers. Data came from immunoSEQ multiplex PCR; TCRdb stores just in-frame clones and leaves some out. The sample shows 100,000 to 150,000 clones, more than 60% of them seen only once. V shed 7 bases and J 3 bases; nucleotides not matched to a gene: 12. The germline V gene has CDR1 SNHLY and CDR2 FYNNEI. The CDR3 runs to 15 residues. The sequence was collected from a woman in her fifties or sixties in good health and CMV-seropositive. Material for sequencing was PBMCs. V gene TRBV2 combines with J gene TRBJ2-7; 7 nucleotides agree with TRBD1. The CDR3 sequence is CASTPRDRAFYEQYF. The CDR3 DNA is TGTGCCAGCACCCCCCGGGACAGAGCCTTCTACGAGCAGTACTTC.